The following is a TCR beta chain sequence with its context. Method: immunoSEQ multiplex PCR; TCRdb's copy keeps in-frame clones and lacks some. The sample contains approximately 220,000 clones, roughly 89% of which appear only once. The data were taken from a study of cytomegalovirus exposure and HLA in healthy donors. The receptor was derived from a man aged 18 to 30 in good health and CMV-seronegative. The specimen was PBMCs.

CDR3 amino acids: CASSDRGGPYGYTF. Written as DNA, the CDR3 is TGTGCCAGCAGTGATAGGGGGGGGCCCTATGGCTACACCTTC. The V gene is TRBV2, the J gene TRBJ1-2; a weak D match, TRBD1 (6 bases). CDR1 is SNHLY and CDR2 is FYNNEI in the germline V gene. V was trimmed by 3 bases and J by 4 bases, leaving 12 bases between them. The CDR3 sequence is 14 residues long.